Described below is a single T cell receptor (beta chain) sequence and its context. As yet, its antigen is unknown. The data derive from a study of blood T cells in healthy people across ages. From germline, CDR1 is SGHNT and CDR2 YENEEA. Trimming removed 2 bases from V and 2 bases from J, with 16 bases in between. This CDR3 comprises 17 residues. The study, taken as a whole, reports: Researchers judged that diversity estimates from one million T cells fell short of true values. Fewer expanded clones and more diversity marked long-lived versus aged donors.

Next came a second PCR, run for about 6 to 12 cycles, which used a sample-barcoded 5' primer along with a J-beta primer mix. Researchers report that each sample yielded at least 3 million CDR3-containing paired-end reads. TCRdb reanalysed the 5' RACE reads using MiXCR and keeps one entry per CDR3 protein. Of hundreds of thousands of distinct CDR3 sequences in the sample, around half were seen once. The gene calls are TRBV11-3 and TRBJ2-1, with D possibly TRBD2 on 6 matching bases. The clonotype was recovered from a woman aged 60-70 years in good health. The sample was blood. The CDR3 DNA reads as TGTGCCAGCAGCTTAAATCGGGGGAATATACCCTACAATGAGCAGTTCTTC. It yields the protein CASSLNRGNIPYNEQFF.